This TCR beta chain was recorded in a study of beta chain features in type 1 diabetes. The study reverse transcribed the entire isolated RNA, so it sequenced expressed TCRB transcripts. Assay: immunoSEQ multiplex PCR; the TCRdb copy retains only in-frame clones and omits some. The sample lists roughly 220,000 clones, approximately 16% occurring once. The study's findings and limits: Across all four CD4+ subsets, people with type 1 diabetes showed modestly shorter TCRB CDR3s.

This clone has a handful of counts. The antigen is unknown. The CDR3 has 13 residues. The germline CDR1 and CDR2 sequences are GTSNPN and SVGIG (reference sequence). Trimming removed 1 base from V and 7 bases from J, with 14 bases in between. The rearrangement joins TRBV30 to TRBJ2-7; TRBD2 might be the D (6 bases). The sequencing input was naive CD4+ T cells from blood. The origin of this receptor is a man aged 25-45 years with type 1 diabetes. This chain's CDR3 is CAWSGSGLEEQYF. The DNA of the CDR3 is TGTGCCTGGAGTGGTAGCGGCTTGGAAGAGCAGTACTTC.